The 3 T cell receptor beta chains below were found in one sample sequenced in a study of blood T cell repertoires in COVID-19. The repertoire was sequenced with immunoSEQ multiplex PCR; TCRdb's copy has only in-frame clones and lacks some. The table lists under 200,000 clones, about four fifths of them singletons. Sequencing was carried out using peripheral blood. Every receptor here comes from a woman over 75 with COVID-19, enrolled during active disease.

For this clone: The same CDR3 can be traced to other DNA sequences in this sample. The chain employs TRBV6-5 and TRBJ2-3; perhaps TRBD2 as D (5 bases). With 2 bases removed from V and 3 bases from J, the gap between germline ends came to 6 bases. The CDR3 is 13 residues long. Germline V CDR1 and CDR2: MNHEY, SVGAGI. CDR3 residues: CASSYPGTDTQYF. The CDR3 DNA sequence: TGTGCCAGCAGTTACCCGGGGACAGATACGCAGTATTTT.

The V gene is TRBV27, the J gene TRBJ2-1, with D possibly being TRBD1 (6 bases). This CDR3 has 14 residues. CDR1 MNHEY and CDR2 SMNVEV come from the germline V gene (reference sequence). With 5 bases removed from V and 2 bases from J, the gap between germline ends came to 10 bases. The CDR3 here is CASSKGETYNEQFF. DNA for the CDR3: TGTGCCAGCAGTAAGGGGGAAACCTACAATGAGCAGTTCTTC.

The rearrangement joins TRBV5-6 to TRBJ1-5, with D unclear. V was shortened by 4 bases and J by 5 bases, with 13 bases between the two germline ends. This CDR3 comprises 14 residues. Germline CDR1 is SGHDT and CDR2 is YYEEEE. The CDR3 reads CASSVRGSDQPQHF. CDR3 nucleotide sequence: TGTGCCAGCAGCGTCCGGGGTTCGGATCAGCCCCAGCATTTT.